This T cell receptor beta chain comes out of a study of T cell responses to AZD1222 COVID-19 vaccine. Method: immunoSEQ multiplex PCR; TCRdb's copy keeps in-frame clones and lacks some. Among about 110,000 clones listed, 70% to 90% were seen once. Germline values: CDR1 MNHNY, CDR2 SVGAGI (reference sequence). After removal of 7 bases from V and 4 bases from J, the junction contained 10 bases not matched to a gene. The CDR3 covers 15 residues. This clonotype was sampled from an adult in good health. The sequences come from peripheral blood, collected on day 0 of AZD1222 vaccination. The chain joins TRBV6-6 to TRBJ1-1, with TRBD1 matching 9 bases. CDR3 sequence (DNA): TGTGCCAGCACCGAACACAGGGGGCTTCCCACTGAAGCTTTCTTT. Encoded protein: CASTEHRGLPTEAFF.